Each of the 21 T cell receptor beta chains below was sequenced from the same sample in a study of blood T cell repertoires in COVID-19. The table came from immunoSEQ multiplex PCR; TCRdb's copy has only in-frame clones and leaves some out. Among around 270,000 clones listed, 80% to 85% were seen once. Sequencing was done on a sample of peripheral blood. All receptors come from a man aged 60 to 69 with acute or convalescent COVID-19.

The rearrangement uses TRBV6-2 or TRBV6-3 and TRBJ2-3; D might be TRBD2 (6 bases). Germline lookup yields CDR1 MNHEY and CDR2 SVGEGT. The CDR3 has 14 residues. The V and J ends lost 6 bases and 7 bases respectively, with 17 bases between them. Here the CDR3 reads CASSLLLAVNTQYF. The CDR3 DNA reads as TGTGCCAGCAGCCTCCTTTTAGCGGTCAATACGCAGTATTTT.

This chain uses TRBV4-2 with TRBJ2-1, with 7 bases that match TRBD1. This CDR3 has 18 residues. Losses at the gene ends were 1 base for V and 5 bases for J; bases not matched to a gene: 14. Germline CDR1 and CDR2: LGHNA and YNFKEQ. For the CDR3, the DNA is TGTGCCAGCAGCCAAGGGAAAGGGGGCCAAGGAAGGAACAATGAGCAGTTCTTC. This sequence encodes CASSQGKGGQGRNNEQFF.

This clone has only a few counts. This rearrangement joins TRBV5-1 to TRBJ1-4, with D unclear. CDR3 size: 12 residues. V was trimmed by 7 bases and J by 4 bases, leaving 8 bases between them. In germline, CDR1 is SGHRS, CDR2 YFSETQ. This CDR3 reads CASRRDNEKLFF. The DNA for the CDR3 is TGCGCCAGCCGACGGGATAATGAAAAACTGTTTTTT.

V usage is TRBV28 and J usage is TRBJ2-1; 7 nucleotides align to TRBD2. Per germline, CDR1 MDHEN and CDR2 SYDVKM. The CDR3 is 13 amino acids. The CDR3 reads CASRGTKDNEQFF. CDR3 DNA: TGTGCGTCGCGGGGGACTAAGGACAATGAGCAGTTCTTC.

The chain joins TRBV11-3 to TRBJ2-1; TRBD2 matches 7 bases. CDR1 and CDR2 (germline): SGHNT, YENEEA. V gave up 0 bases and J gave up 3 bases; unmatched junction bases: 5. This CDR3 is 16 amino acids long. The CDR3 nucleotides read TGTGCCAGCAGCTTAGAAGGCGGGAGCGGCTACAATGAGCAGTTCTTC. Translating it yields CASSLEGGSGYNEQFF.

The rearrangement uses TRBV2 and TRBJ2-5, with D possibly matching TRBD1 (6 bases). V was cut by 8 bases and J by 9 bases, with 13 bases left in between. The CDR3 is made up of 11 amino acids. CDR1 is SNHLY, CDR2 FYNNEI, per germline. The CDR3 region is CASGLAGAQYF. Here the CDR3 DNA reads TGTGCCAGCGGTCTTGCAGGGGCCCAGTACTTC.

The chain joins TRBV4-1 to TRBJ1-6; no reliable D call. Between the trimmed V and J ends, which lost 2 bases and 6 bases, there was a span of 11 bases. The CDR3 sequence is 15 residues long. CDR1 is MGHRA and CDR2 is YSYEKL in the germline V gene. The CDR3 coding sequence is TGCGCCAGCAGCCAAATCTCGGGTTCTAATTCACCCCTCCACTTT. Residues: CASSQISGSNSPLHF.

This chain links TRBV7-9 with TRBJ1-2; D may be TRBD1 (6 bases). The germline V and J ends were trimmed by 5 bases and 4 bases, with 14 bases remaining between them. Germline V lookup: CDR1 SEHNR, CDR2 FQNEAQ (reference sequence). This CDR3 contains 14 residues. The CDR3 DNA sequence: TGTGCCAGCAGCCGGACCGGGACATCCTATGGCTACACCTTC. Translated: CASSRTGTSYGYTF.

The chain carries TRBV5-1 and TRBJ1-1; D unresolved. Germline V CDR1 and CDR2: SGHRS, YFSETQ. Trimming cost V 3 bases and J 1 base, with 7 bases left between them. The CDR3 covers 13 residues. The DNA of the CDR3 is TGCGCCAGCAGCTGGGCCGGGAACACTGAAGCTTTCTTT. Translated: CASSWAGNTEAFF.

V usage is TRBV19 and J usage is TRBJ2-7; 8 bases fit TRBD2. The junction had 14 bases not matched to a gene; V was cut back by 3 bases and J by 1 base. This CDR3 spans 18 amino acids. Per germline, CDR1 LNHDA and CDR2 SQIVND (reference sequence). The CDR3 DNA is TGTGCCAGTAGTATTTCCGGGAGGGCCCCCTCGGGTTCCTACGAGCAGTACTTC. Protein sequence: CASSISGRAPSGSYEQYF. The complete variable domain, with remaining parts taken from reference TRBV19 and TRBJ2-7, reads DGGITQSPKYLFRKEGQNVTLSCEQNLNHDAMYWYRQDPGQGLRLIYYSQIVNDFQKGDIAEGYSVSREKKESFPLTVTSAQKNPTAFYLCASSISGRAPSGSYEQYFGPGTRLTVT.

The chain recombines TRBV29-1 with TRBJ2-3; 8 bases align to TRBD2. This CDR3 region has 13 residues. Trimming took 7 bases from V and 5 from J; bases not matched to a gene: 8. The germline V gene encodes CDR1 SQVTM and CDR2 ANQGSEA. CDR3 in amino acids: CSALAELLDTQYF. CDR3 in DNA: TGCAGCGCACTAGCGGAGTTGTTAGATACGCAGTATTTT.

This clone was detected many times. This chain connects TRBV30 to TRBJ2-7, with D possibly matching TRBD1 (5 bases). With 3 bases removed from V and 6 bases from J, the gap between germline ends came to 15 bases. Germline values: CDR1 GTSNPN, CDR2 SVGIG (reference sequence). The length of the CDR3 is 13 residues. Here the CDR3 reads CAWRGRGESEQYF. CDR3 DNA sequence: TGTGCCTGGAGGGGGCGTGGGGAATCCGAGCAGTACTTC.

The V gene is TRBV10-3, the J gene TRBJ1-3; D gene uncertain. The CDR3 totals 14 residues. Germline loops: CDR1 ENHRY, CDR2 SYGVKD. Trimming removed 0 bases from V and 0 bases from J, with 3 bases in between. The CDR3 spells CAISESSSGNTIYF. CDR3 coding DNA: TGTGCCATCAGTGAGTCCAGCTCTGGAAACACCATATATTTT.

The chain recombines TRBV4-2 with TRBJ2-3; D not certain. V was trimmed by 1 base and J by 4 bases, leaving 9 bases between them. The germline V gene encodes CDR1 LGHNA and CDR2 YNFKEQ. The CDR3 length is 14 residues. The CDR3 region is CASSQAGTSDTQYF. The CDR3 DNA reads as TGTGCCAGCAGCCAAGCCGGTACGTCAGATACGCAGTATTTT.

Note on this clone: Other DNA sequences within the sample encode an identical CDR3. The chain carries TRBV19 and TRBJ2-7; D perhaps matches TRBD1 (6 bases). Germline CDR1 is LNHDA and CDR2 is SQIVND (reference sequence). The CDR3 consists of 14 residues. V was pared by 3 bases and J by 6 bases, with 15 bases between. CDR3 protein: CASSIRGQGGEQYF. The CDR3 DNA reads TGTGCCAGTAGTATCCGGGGCCAAGGGGGCGAGCAGTACTTC.

The genes are TRBV5-1 and TRBJ1-5; D ambiguous. The CDR3 length is 13 residues. V lost 0 bases and J lost 6, with 7 bases in between. Germline-derived CDR1 and CDR2 are SGHRS and YFSETQ. The CDR3 DNA reads TGCGCCAGCAGCTTGGGAGGAAGTCAGCCCCAGCATTTT. Translation gives CASSLGGSQPQHF.

The chain employs TRBV5-1 and TRBJ2-1; D is unresolved. The CDR3 has 13 amino acids. V lost 0 bases and J 4 bases, leaving 5 bases between the germline ends. Per germline, CDR1 SGHRS and CDR2 YFSETQ. Here the CDR3 reads CASSLGQYNEQFF. DNA of the CDR3: TGCGCCAGCAGCTTGGGTCAATACAATGAGCAGTTCTTC.

This clone was picked up one time. The V and J genes are TRBV7-9 and TRBJ1-4; D unresolved. Looked up from germline, CDR1 is SEHNR and CDR2 is FQNEAQ (reference sequence). V dropped 3 bases and J dropped 0 bases, with 11 bases sitting between them. The CDR3 runs to 16 residues. In nucleotides, the CDR3 is TGTGCCAGCAGCTTGTGGGCACTTGCAACTAATGAAAAACTGTTTTTT. Translating it yields CASSLWALATNEKLFF.

The J gene is TRBJ1-2, the V gene TRBV20-1; 8 positions match TRBD1. CDR1 and CDR2 from the germline V gene are DFQATT and SNEGSKA (reference sequence). The CDR3 has 14 amino acids. V lost 6 bases to trimming and J lost 7 bases; unmatched junction nucleotides: 13. The CDR3 protein is CSASEGQGSGGYTF. In DNA, the CDR3 is TGCAGTGCGAGTGAAGGACAGGGCTCGGGTGGCTACACCTTC.

V and J are TRBV28 and TRBJ2-2; TRBD2 matches at 8 bases. V shed 1 base, J shed 2 bases, and the junction held 3 bases outside the gene matches. The CDR3 has 16 residues. Germline CDR1 and CDR2: MDHEN and SYDVKM. The CDR3 region is CASSLYTSGNTGELFF. The DNA for the CDR3 is TGTGCCAGCAGTTTATATACTAGCGGCAACACCGGGGAGCTGTTTTTT.

As regards this clone: At the DNA level, this CDR3 is encoded by other sequences in the same sample as well. The chain combines TRBV27 with TRBJ2-7; 12 bases are a match to TRBD2. This CDR3 spans 15 amino acids. The V and J ends lost 5 bases and 3 bases, in that order; junction bases with no gene match: 5. Germline assignment: CDR1 MNHEY and CDR2 SMNVEV (reference sequence). CDR3 coding DNA: TGTGCCAGCAGTCCCAGGACTAGCGGGATCTACGAGCAGTACTTC. Translated, it gives CASSPRTSGIYEQYF.